This record concerns one TCR beta chain sequence. Authors' analysis steps: How many nucleated cells were present was estimated from reference gene primer amplification. Assay used: immunoSEQ multiplex PCR; TCRdb lists only in-frame clones, some missing. The DNA gave D and trimming, while V, J and clone size come from that table. The table lists over 35,000 clones, approximately 86% of them singletons. Germline V gene sequence: CDR1 MNHNS, CDR2 SASEGT. The CDR3 has 16 amino acids. The ends were cut back, 3 bases at V and 0 bases at J, with 11 bases in the middle. This sample was included in a study of blood T cell repertoires in COVID-19. Overall study context: Both acute and convalescent COVID-19 samples were obtained from the United States, Italy and Spain.

Material: peripheral blood. V usage is TRBV6-1 and J usage is TRBJ2-2; D gene unclear. The TCR originated in a human donor in a cohort sampled during active COVID-19. CDR3 in amino acids: CASSDKVETNTGELFF. The CDR3 DNA is TGTGCCAGCAGTGATAAGGTGGAGACGAACACCGGGGAGCTGTTTTTT.